A selection of T cell receptor beta chains follows, all from one sample in a study of STAT5B mutations in CD4+ large granular lymphocyte leukemia. Sequenced by immunoSEQ multiplex PCR; TCRdb stores in-frame clones only, minus some. The sample includes some 35,000 clones, about nine tenths of them seen just once. The sample taken for sequencing was CD4+ T cells from blood buffy coats. The receptors were sampled from a human donor in good health. Each CDR3 is given with its conserved first and last residue. The D gene is left open where the match is weak. Size tells how often a clone was seen (once, few, many) or the class of an expanded clone, and some rows leave it out.

cdr3_nt	cdr3_aa	v_call	d_call	j_call	clone_size
TGTGCCAGCAGTCACCTCCCCCGGAACACTGAAGCTTTCTTT	CASSHLPRNTEAFF	TRBV28	-	TRBJ1-1	-
TGTGCCAGCAGCTTGCGGGGGGACCTCGGCGGGGAGCTGTTTTTT	CASSLRGDLGGELFF	TRBV9	TRBD2	TRBJ2-2	-
TGTGCCAGCAGCTGGGAGAATAACTATGGCTACACCTTC	CASSWENNYGYTF	TRBV7-9	-	TRBJ1-2	-
TGTGCCAGCAGTTTACCTAGCGGCTCCTACGAGCAGTACTTC	CASSLPSGSYEQYF	TRBV28	TRBD2	TRBJ2-7	-
TGCGCCAGCAGTGAGCGTCAGGGACAGGCAACCTACGAGCAGTACTTC	CASSERQGQATYEQYF	TRBV10-1	TRBD1	TRBJ2-7	-
TGTGCCAGCAGCCCCACTGGGCCTGGCTACACCTTC	CASSPTGPGYTF	TRBV6-5	-	TRBJ1-2	-
TGTGCCAGCAGAGACTCCTACGAGCAGTACTTC	CASRDSYEQYF	TRBV14	-	TRBJ2-7	-
TGTGCCAGCAACAAGGATATCGGGCGGATTAATGAAAAACTGTTTTTT	CASNKDIGRINEKLFF	TRBV7-8	-	TRBJ1-4	-
TGTGCCAGCAGCCTCTATACCCGCACTACTGGCTACACCTTC	CASSLYTRTTGYTF	TRBV11-1	-	TRBJ1-2	-
TGTGCCAGCAGTTTGAAAATAGGCTCCTACAATGAGCAGTTCTTC	CASSLKIGSYNEQFF	TRBV6-5	-	TRBJ2-1	-
TGTGCCAGCAGTTACACCAGGCCAGGCAATTCCCATGGCTACACCTTC	CASSYTRPGNSHGYTF	TRBV6-6	-	TRBJ1-2	-
TGTGCCAGCGCGCTCTCGGCAGTGTCCTACGAGCAGTACTTC	CASALSAVSYEQYF	TRBV6-5	-	TRBJ2-7	-
TGCGCCAGCAGCCCAACCCGACTAGCGGGGGAGGTAGATACGCAGTATTTT	CASSPTRLAGEVDTQYF	TRBV4-1	TRBD2	TRBJ2-3	-
TGTGCCAGCAGCTTAGCGGTGACCCAAAACTCTGGAAACACCATATATTTT	CASSLAVTQNSGNTIYF	TRBV7-2	-	TRBJ1-3	-
TGCGCCAGCAGCCAAGAGCCGGGCGTGAACACTGAAGCTTTCTTT	CASSQEPGVNTEAFF	TRBV4-3	-	TRBJ1-1	once
TGCAGCGTTGGGACAGGGATTACCTATGGCTACACCTTC	CSVGTGITYGYTF	TRBV29-1	TRBD1	TRBJ1-2	once
TGCGCCAGCAGCCGCTCGGGACTAGCGGGAGGCGGCACAGATACGCAGTATTTT	CASSRSGLAGGGTDTQYF	TRBV4-1	TRBD2	TRBJ2-3	-
TGTGCCATCGGTCGCGGGACAGGGAATGGCTACACCTTC	CAIGRGTGNGYTF	TRBV10-3	TRBD1	TRBJ1-2	-
TGTGCCAGCAGCTTCTCCGGGACAGGGGCAGAGACCCAGTACTTC	CASSFSGTGAETQYF	TRBV7-2	TRBD1	TRBJ2-5	-
TGCGCCAGCAGCTTGGCGGGCAGCCGCTCCTATAATTCACCCCTCCACTTT	CASSLAGSRSYNSPLHF	TRBV5-1	-	TRBJ1-6	-
TGTGCCAGCAGCTTGTTCACGGCGAGCTCCTATAATTCACCCCTCCACTTT	CASSLFTASSYNSPLHF	TRBV5-5	-	TRBJ1-6	-
TGTGCCAGCACGCTGGAAACGAACACTGAAGCTTTCTTT	CASTLETNTEAFF	TRBV2	-	TRBJ1-1	-
TGTGCCAGCAGCCCCACCGTAGGGGGCACTGAAGCTTTCTTT	CASSPTVGGTEAFF	TRBV9	-	TRBJ1-1	-
TGTGCCAGCAGCACCCCGGAGCGTAACACAGATACGCAGTATTTT	CASSTPERNTDTQYF	TRBV7-2	-	TRBJ2-3	-
TGTGCCAGCAGCTCTCACATTAGCAATCAGCCCCAGCATTTT	CASSSHISNQPQHF	TRBV7-9	-	TRBJ1-5	-
TGTGCCGGCAGCTTATGGACTAGCAAGACCGGGGAGCTGTTTTTT	CAGSLWTSKTGELFF	TRBV7-2	TRBD2	TRBJ2-2	once
TGCGCCAGCAGCCAAGATGGGGGAAACACCATATATTTT	CASSQDGGNTIYF	TRBV4-3	-	TRBJ1-3	-
TGTGCCAGCAGTTCCCCAGAGGCGGGGAACACTGAAGCTTTCTTT	CASSSPEAGNTEAFF	TRBV27	-	TRBJ1-1	-
TGTGCCAGCAGCTTAAATTACAAGGCCTCAGATACGCAGTATTTT	CASSLNYKASDTQYF	TRBV7-3	-	TRBJ2-3	-
TGCGCCAGCAGCTTGGGTTTAGCTCCGAGCACTGAAGCTTTCTTT	CASSLGLAPSTEAFF	TRBV5-1	-	TRBJ1-1	-
TGTGCCAGCAGTCAATCGCAGTTTGGCGAGCAGTACTTC	CASSQSQFGEQYF	TRBV11-2	-	TRBJ2-7	-
TGTGCCAGCAGCCGTGGCGCGGGACAGGGCCTCCACGAGCAGTACTTC	CASSRGAGQGLHEQYF	TRBV27	TRBD1	TRBJ2-7	few
TGCGCCAGCCGAGTAGGGGCCTATGGCTACACCTTC	CASRVGAYGYTF	TRBV5-1	-	TRBJ1-2	once
TGCGCCAGCAGCCCGGACGGAGCTAACTATGGCTACACCTTC	CASSPDGANYGYTF	TRBV5-1	-	TRBJ1-2	-
TGCGCCAGCAGCTTTAATACGGGGTCACAAGAGACCCAGTACTTC	CASSFNTGSQETQYF	TRBV5-1	-	TRBJ2-5	-